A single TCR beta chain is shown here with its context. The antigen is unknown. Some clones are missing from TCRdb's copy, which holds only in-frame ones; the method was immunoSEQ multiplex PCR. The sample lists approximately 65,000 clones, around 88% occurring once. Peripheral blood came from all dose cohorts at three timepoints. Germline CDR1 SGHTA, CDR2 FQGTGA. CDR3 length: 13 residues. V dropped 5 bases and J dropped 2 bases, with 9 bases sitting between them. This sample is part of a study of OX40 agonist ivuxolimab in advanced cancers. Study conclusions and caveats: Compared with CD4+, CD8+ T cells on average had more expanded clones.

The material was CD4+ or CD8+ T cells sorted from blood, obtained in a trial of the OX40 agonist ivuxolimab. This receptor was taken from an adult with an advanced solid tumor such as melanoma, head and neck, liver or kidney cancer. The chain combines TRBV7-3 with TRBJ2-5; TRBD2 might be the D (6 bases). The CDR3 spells CASSGTLQETQYF. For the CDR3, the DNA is TGTGCCAGCAGCGGGACTCTTCAAGAGACCCAGTACTTC. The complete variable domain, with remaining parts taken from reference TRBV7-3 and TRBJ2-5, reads GAGVSQTPSNKVTEKGKYVELRCDPISGHTALYWYRQSLGQGPEFLIYFQGTGAADDSGLPNDRFFAVRPEGSVSTLKIQRTERGDSAVYLCASSGTLQETQYFGPGTRLLVL.